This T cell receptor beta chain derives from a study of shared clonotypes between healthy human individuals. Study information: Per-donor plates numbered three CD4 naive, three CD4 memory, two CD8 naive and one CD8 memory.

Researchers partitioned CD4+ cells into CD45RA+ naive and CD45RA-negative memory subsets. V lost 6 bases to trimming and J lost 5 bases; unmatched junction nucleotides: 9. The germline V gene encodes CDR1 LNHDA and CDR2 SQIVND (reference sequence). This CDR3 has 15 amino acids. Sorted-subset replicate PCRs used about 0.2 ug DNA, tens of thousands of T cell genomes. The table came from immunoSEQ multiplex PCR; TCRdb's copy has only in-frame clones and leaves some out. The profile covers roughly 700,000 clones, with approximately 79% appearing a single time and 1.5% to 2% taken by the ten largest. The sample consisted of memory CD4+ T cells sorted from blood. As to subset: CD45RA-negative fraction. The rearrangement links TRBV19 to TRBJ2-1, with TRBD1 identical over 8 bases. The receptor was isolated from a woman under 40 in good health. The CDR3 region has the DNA TGTGCCAGTAGGCTTACAGGGGGACTTAACAATGAGCAGTTCTTC. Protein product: CASRLTGGLNNEQFF. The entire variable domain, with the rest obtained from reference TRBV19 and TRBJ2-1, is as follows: DGGITQSPKYLFRKEGQNVTLSCEQNLNHDAMYWYRQDPGQGLRLIYYSQIVNDFQKGDIAEGYSVSREKKESFPLTVTSAQKNPTAFYLCASRLTGGLNNEQFFGPGTRLTVL.